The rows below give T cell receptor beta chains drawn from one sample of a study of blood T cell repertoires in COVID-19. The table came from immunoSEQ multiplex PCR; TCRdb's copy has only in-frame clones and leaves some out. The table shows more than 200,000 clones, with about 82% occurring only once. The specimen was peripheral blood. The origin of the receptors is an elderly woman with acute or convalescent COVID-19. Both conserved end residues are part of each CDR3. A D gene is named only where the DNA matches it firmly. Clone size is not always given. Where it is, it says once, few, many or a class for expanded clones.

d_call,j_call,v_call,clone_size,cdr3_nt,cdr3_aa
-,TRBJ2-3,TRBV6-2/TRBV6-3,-,TGTGCCAGCAGTTACGTGGCGGGGGCACCTCCGCCGGATACGCAGTATTTT,CASSYVAGAPPPDTQYF
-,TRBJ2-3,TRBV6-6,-,TGTGCCAGCACTCGGGAGGGACAGCCGGCGGATACGCAGTATTTT,CASTREGQPADTQYF
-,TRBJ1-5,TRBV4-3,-,TGCGCCAGCAGCCACTCAAGCGGTGGTCAGCCCCAGCATTTT,CASSHSSGGQPQHF
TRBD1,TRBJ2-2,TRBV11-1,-,TGTGCCAGCAGCTCAGGACAGGCATACACCGGGGAGCTGTTTTTT,CASSSGQAYTGELFF
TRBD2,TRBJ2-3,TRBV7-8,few,TGTGCCAGCAGCTCTCGACTAGCCGGCACAGATACGCAGTATTTT,CASSSRLAGTDTQYF
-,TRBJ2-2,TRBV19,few,TGTGCCAGTAGTATAGACAGGGTCGCCGGGGAGCTGTTTTTT,CASSIDRVAGELFF
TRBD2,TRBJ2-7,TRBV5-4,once,TGTGCCAGCAGCTTGGGTAGGGGACTAGCGGGACACGAGCAGTACTTC,CASSLGRGLAGHEQYF
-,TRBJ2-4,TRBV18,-,TGTGCCAGCTCACCACCAGCGCTAGCCAAAAACATTCAGTACTTC,CASSPPALAKNIQYF
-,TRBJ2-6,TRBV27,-,TGTGCCAGCAGGGGTCCGGGGTCTGGGGCCAACGTCCTGACTTTC,CASRGPGSGANVLTF
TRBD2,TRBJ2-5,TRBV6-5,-,TGTGCCAGCAGTTTACGGACTAGCGGGTACCAAGAGACCCAGTACTTC,CASSLRTSGYQETQYF
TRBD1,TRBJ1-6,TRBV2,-,TGTGCCAGCAAATTCGACAGGGAAAATTCACCCCTCCACTTT,CASKFDRENSPLHF
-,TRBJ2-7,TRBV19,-,TGTGCCAGTAGTCTGCGCGGGCTCATCTACGAGCAGTACTTC,CASSLRGLIYEQYF
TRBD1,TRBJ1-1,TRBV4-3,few,TGCGCCAGCAGCCACCGACAGGGGGCTACTGAAGCTTTCTTT,CASSHRQGATEAFF
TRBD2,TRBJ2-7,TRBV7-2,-,TGTGCCAGCAGCTCCAGCGGGAGGTGGTACGAGCAGTACTTC,CASSSSGRWYEQYF
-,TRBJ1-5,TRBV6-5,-,TGTGCCAGCAGCTACACAGGGACCGGTCAGCCCCAGCATTTT,CASSYTGTGQPQHF
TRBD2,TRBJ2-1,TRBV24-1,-,TGTGCCACCAGGGGGACTAGCGGGAGTACCTATGAGCAGTTCTTC,CATRGTSGSTYEQFF
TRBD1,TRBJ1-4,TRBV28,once,TGTGCCAGCAGTTCGACAGGGGAAAAACTGTTTTTT,CASSSTGEKLFF
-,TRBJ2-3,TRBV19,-,TGTGCCAGTAGTATAGATCTGGACGCGGGGACGCGCACAGATACGCAGTATTTT,CASSIDLDAGTRTDTQYF
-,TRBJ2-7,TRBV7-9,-,TGTGCCAGCAGCTCCCAAGGAGGAAAGTACTCCTACGAGCAGTACTTC,CASSSQGGKYSYEQYF
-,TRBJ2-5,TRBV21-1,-,TGTGCCAGCAGCAACTGGTGGAGGAAAGAGACCCAGTACTTC,CASSNWWRKETQYF
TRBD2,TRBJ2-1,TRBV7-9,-,TGTGCCAGCAGCTTAGATCTAGCGGGGGGCTACAATGAGCAGTTCTTC,CASSLDLAGGYNEQFF
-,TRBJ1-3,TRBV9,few,TGTGCCAGCAGCGTTACCTGGGGAGCCGGAAACACCATATATTTT,CASSVTWGAGNTIYF
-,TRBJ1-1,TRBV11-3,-,TGTGCCAGCAGCCGGGGGGGGATGAACACTGAAGCTTTCTTT,CASSRGGMNTEAFF
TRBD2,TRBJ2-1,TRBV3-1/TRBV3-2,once,TGTGCCAGCAGCCAAGATCGACTAGCGGGAGGGAGGAATGAGCAGTTCTTC,CASSQDRLAGGRNEQFF
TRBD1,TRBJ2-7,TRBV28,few,TGTGCCAGCAGTCACGGGACAGGCTACGAGCAGTACTTC,CASSHGTGYEQYF
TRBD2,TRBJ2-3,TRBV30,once,TGTGCCTGGAGTGTACAAGAGCGGGGGTTTACAGATACGCAGTATTTT,CAWSVQERGFTDTQYF
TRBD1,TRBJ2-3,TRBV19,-,TGTGCCAGTAAAAAAAGGGACAGGGGAACAGATACGCAGTATTTT,CASKKRDRGTDTQYF
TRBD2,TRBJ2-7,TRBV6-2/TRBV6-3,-,TGTGCCAGCAGTTTTAATGTAAAGTTGGGCCTAGCGGGGGCCGAGCAGTACTTC,CASSFNVKLGLAGAEQYF
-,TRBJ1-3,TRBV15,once,TGTGCCACCAGCCCGAACGGTGGGGGGTCTGGAAACACCATATATTTT,CATSPNGGGSGNTIYF
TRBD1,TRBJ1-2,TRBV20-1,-,TGCAGTGCTAGTGAACCGGGACAGGGGGCTTTGGGCTATGGCTACACCTTC,CSASEPGQGALGYGYTF
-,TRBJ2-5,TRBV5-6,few,TGTGCCAGCAGCTTGGTTTCGTTAGCTGGTGAGACCCAGTACTTC,CASSLVSLAGETQYF
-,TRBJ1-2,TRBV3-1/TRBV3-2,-,TGTGCCAGCAGCCAAGCAGCGGGGGGCGCGTCTGGCTACACCTTC,CASSQAAGGASGYTF
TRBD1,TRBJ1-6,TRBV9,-,TGTGCCAGCAGCATGCGACAGGGCGAGTGGAATTCACCCCTCCACTTT,CASSMRQGEWNSPLHF
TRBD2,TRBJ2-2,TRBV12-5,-,TGTGCTAGTGGTGTCGCTTTAGCGGGGGGGCTTGGCGGGGAGCTGTTTTTT,CASGVALAGGLGGELFF
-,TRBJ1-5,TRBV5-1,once,TGCGCCAGCAGCTTGGATGAGGGCAGCAATCAGCCCCAGCATTTT,CASSLDEGSNQPQHF
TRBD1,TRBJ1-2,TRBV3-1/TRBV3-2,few,TGTGCCAGCAGCCAAGCAACAGGGGCTGGCTACACCTTC,CASSQATGAGYTF
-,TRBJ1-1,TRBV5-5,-,TGTGCCCGCTGGGGGCCTCCTTCGCGTAGGGAAGCTTTCTTT,CARWGPPSRREAFF
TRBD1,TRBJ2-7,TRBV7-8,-,TGTGCCAGCAGCTCTCAGACAGGGACCTACGAGCAGTACTTC,CASSSQTGTYEQYF
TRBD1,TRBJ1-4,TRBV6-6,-,TGTGCCAGCAGGACAGGGGGGGCAACTAATGAAAAACTGTTTTTT,CASRTGGATNEKLFF
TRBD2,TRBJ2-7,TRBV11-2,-,TGTGCCAGCAGCTTAGTAGCGGGGGGGTTTGGGACCTACGAGCAGTACTTC,CASSLVAGGFGTYEQYF
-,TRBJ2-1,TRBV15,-,TGTGCCACCAGCAGAGCGGGCGGGACCTACAATGAGCAGTTCTTC,CATSRAGGTYNEQFF
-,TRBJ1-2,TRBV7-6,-,TGTGCCAGCAGCTCTGACTGGTCCTATGGCTACACCTTC,CASSSDWSYGYTF
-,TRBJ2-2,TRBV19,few,TGTGCCAGTAGTCCAGGACAGGGAGGGTTCGGGGAGCTGTTTTTT,CASSPGQGGFGELFF
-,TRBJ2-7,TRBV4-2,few,TGTGCCAGCAGCCAAGAAGTTAGCGCGTCCTACGAGCAGTACTTC,CASSQEVSASYEQYF
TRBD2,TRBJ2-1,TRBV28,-,TGTGCCAGCAGCTCGGGACTAGCGGCCCGGAATGAGCAGTTCTTC,CASSSGLAARNEQFF
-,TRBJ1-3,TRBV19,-,TGTGCCAGTAGTCGCACAGGTGTCAACTCTGGAAACACCATATATTTT,CASSRTGVNSGNTIYF
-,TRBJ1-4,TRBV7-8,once,TGTGCCAGCAGCCATAGAAACGGGGAAAAACTGTTTTTT,CASSHRNGEKLFF
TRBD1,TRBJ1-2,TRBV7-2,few,TGTGCCAGCAGCTTGGCGGCAGGGGGCTCGGGTGGCTACACCTTC,CASSLAAGGSGGYTF
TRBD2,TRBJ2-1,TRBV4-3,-,TGCGCCAGCAGCCAAACTCGGACTAGCGGGGACTTCAATGAGCAGTTCTTC,CASSQTRTSGDFNEQFF
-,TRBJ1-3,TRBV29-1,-,TGCAGCGTTGAATGGCCGGGGATGGGTGGAAACACCATATATTTT,CSVEWPGMGGNTIYF
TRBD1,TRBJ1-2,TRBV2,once,TGTGCCAGCAGTCTAGGGACAGTTACTAACTATGGCTACACCTTC,CASSLGTVTNYGYTF
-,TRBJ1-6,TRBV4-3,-,TGCGCCAGCAGTGAGACACGGTCCCACTTAAGATTGGACTTT,CASSETRSHLRLDF